The 9 T cell receptor beta chains listed next were all sequenced from one sample in a study of OX40 agonist ivuxolimab in advanced cancers. Repertoires were generated with immunoSEQ multiplex PCR, while TCRdb's copy carries only in-frame clones and drops some. The sample records 42,000 or so clones, about 80% being singletons. Sequencing was performed on CD4+ or CD8+ T cells sorted from blood, taken in a trial of the OX40 agonist ivuxolimab. The receptors shown here come from an adult with an advanced solid tumor such as melanoma, head and neck, liver or kidney cancer.

CDR3 residues: CAIGHEQFF. CDR3 coding DNA: TGTGCCATCGGACATGAGCAGTTCTTC. V gene TRBV10-3 combines with J gene TRBJ2-1; D not resolved. Germline assignment: CDR1 ENHRY and CDR2 SYGVKD. V lost 8 bases, J lost 8 bases, and 4 bases lay in between. The CDR3 extends over 9 amino acids.

By frequency in the sample, this clone is medium-sized. An end of the junction differs from the germline gene, which may be a read error. V and J are TRBV2 and TRBJ1-2; D ambiguous. Germline V gene sequence: CDR1 SNHLY, CDR2 FYNNEI. The CDR3 runs to 15 residues. CDR3 sequence (DNA): TGTGCCAGCAGCGAAGAGGCCAACGCTAACTATGGCTACACCTTC. Encoded protein: CASSEEANANYGYTF. Full variable domain (remainder filled in from reference TRBV2 and TRBJ1-2): EPEVTQTPSHQVTQMGQEVILRCVPISNHLYFYWYRQILGQKVEFLVSFYNNEISEKSEIFDDQFSVERPDGSNFTLKIRSTKLEDSAMYFCASSEEANANYGYTFGSGTRLTVV.

This chain links TRBV19 with TRBJ2-1; 9 bases are shared with TRBD2. The V gene's germline CDR1 is LNHDA and CDR2 SQIVND (reference sequence). Trimming removed 3 bases from V and 1 base from J; junction bases left unmatched: 4. The CDR3 is 16 amino acids. CDR3 protein: CASSIFAGGSYNEQFF. The CDR3 coding sequence is TGTGCCAGTAGTATTTTTGCGGGAGGGTCCTACAATGAGCAGTTCTTC. The full variable domain, in which reference TRBV19 and TRBJ2-1 provide the parts outside the CDR3, is DGGITQSPKYLFRKEGQNVTLSCEQNLNHDAMYWYRQDPGQGLRLIYYSQIVNDFQKGDIAEGYSVSREKKESFPLTVTSAQKNPTAFYLCASSIFAGGSYNEQFFGPGTRLTVL.

The chain employs TRBV14 and TRBJ2-1, with unresolved D. Germline-derived CDR1 and CDR2 are SGHDN and FVKESK. The V end was cut by 5 bases, the J end by 3 bases, with 11 bases between. The CDR3 is 14 residues long. The DNA of the CDR3 is TGTGCCAGCAGCACAAAGGGCAGCTACAATGAGCAGTTCTTC. Translation gives CASSTKGSYNEQFF.

The chain couples TRBV11-1 to TRBJ2-2; D ambiguous. With 3 bases removed from V and 6 bases from J, the gap between germline ends came to 8 bases. Germline CDR1 is SGHAT and CDR2 is FQDESV (reference sequence). This CDR3 comprises 13 residues. CDR3 nucleotides: TGTGCCAGCAGCTTGTTTGGAGCCGGGGAGCTGTTTTTT. Amino acid sequence: CASSLFGAGELFF.

V usage is TRBV4-1 and J usage is TRBJ1-2; D perhaps matches TRBD1 (5 bases). This CDR3 is built from 15 residues. Per germline, CDR1 MGHRA and CDR2 YSYEKL. V was shortened by 3 bases and J by 8 bases, with 19 bases between the two germline ends. The CDR3: CASSHLMTEDRGYTF. DNA of the CDR3: TGCGCCAGCAGCCACCTCATGACAGAGGATAGAGGCTACACCTTC.

This rearrangement joins TRBV6-6 to TRBJ1-2, with 7 bases identical to TRBD1. CDR1 and CDR2 (germline): MNHNY, SVGAGI (reference sequence). V gave up 5 bases and J gave up 6 bases; unmatched junction bases: 9. The CDR3 has 14 amino acids. DNA of the CDR3: TGTGCCAGCAGTGTGGACAGGAGAACCGATGGCTACACCTTC. Translation: CASSVDRRTDGYTF.

The chain recombines TRBV6-6 with TRBJ2-3, with D unclear. V was cut by 0 bases and J by 4 bases, with 11 bases left in between. CDR3 length: 15 amino acids. CDR1 MNHNY and CDR2 SVGAGI come from the germline V gene (reference sequence). The CDR3 DNA is TGTGCCAGCAGTTACTCGAAGTGGGCGTCAGATACGCAGTATTTT. The encoded protein is CASSYSKWASDTQYF.

V and J are TRBV7-2 and TRBJ2-7; weak D call: TRBD2 (6 bases). Germline V lookup: CDR1 SGHTA, CDR2 FQGNSA. This CDR3 comprises 14 residues. V was trimmed by 3 bases and J by 3 bases, leaving 12 bases between them. CDR3 amino acids: CASSFLGLNYEQYF. The CDR3, as DNA: TGTGCCAGCAGCTTTTTGGGACTGAACTACGAGCAGTACTTC.